A selection of T cell receptor beta chains follows, all from one sample in a study of blood T cell repertoires in COVID-19. The protocol was immunoSEQ multiplex PCR, while the TCRdb copy is restricted to in-frame clones and leaves out a portion. The table has 130,000 to 150,000 clones, 80% to 90% seen once. The specimen sequenced was peripheral blood. These TCRs come from a human donor with acute or convalescent COVID-19. The donor label of this sample is uncertain. The CDR3 runs from the conserved cysteine through the conserved F or W. Not every row has a clone size; where given, it reads once, few, many or a size class.

v_gene	abundance	CDR3aa
TRBV5-5	NA	CASSEGALTTGELFF
TRBV24-1	NA	CATSDTPRTGELFF
TRBV11-2	few	CASSSGQASEKLFF
TRBV14	NA	CASSERGGPNTGELFF
TRBV5-1	NA	CASSFRRDSPLHF
TRBV11-3	NA	CASSLDGTRQPQFF
TRBV30	NA	CAWSSKFQGETEAFF
TRBV11-2	NA	CASSLGRSGGDGYTF
TRBV18	NA	CASSPTAGYNEQFF
TRBV5-4	once	CASSPGAENIQYF
TRBV19	NA	CASSTLGQFSNQPQHF
TRBV5-4	NA	CASSLEAGGGYTF
TRBV25-1	NA	CASSAVGGSGANVLTF
TRBV9	NA	CASSVDFGSGTEAFF
TRBV19	NA	CASSTREWGYTF